The T cell receptor beta chain described here comes from a study of blood T cell repertoires in COVID-19. Across the whole study: PBMCs, B-cell-depleted T cells, or T cells provided the cDNA or gDNA that made up the material.

Generated by immunoSEQ multiplex PCR, the TCRdb table keeps only in-frame clones and is missing some. Of about 240,000 clones listed, about 80% are singletons. This clone was observed a handful of times. This receptor was identified in a woman aged 80 or over with acute or convalescent COVID-19. Sequencing was carried out using peripheral blood.

CDR3 residues: CASSYSRVAGEQYF. The CDR3 region has the DNA TGTGCCAGCAGTTACTCCCGGGTAGCGGGGGAGCAGTACTTC. This rearrangement joins TRBV6-5 to TRBJ2-7; 8 bases are shared with TRBD2. Germline V gene lookup returns CDR1 MNHEY and CDR2 SVGAGI. The CDR3 spans 14 residues. The V segment lost 0 bases and the J segment 7 bases; nucleotides outside the gene matches: 5.